These 9 T cell receptor beta chains came from one sample sequenced in a study of Graves' ophthalmopathy and Graves' hyperthyroidism. Amplification targeted the TCR beta CDR3 regions, with RNA transcripts as the source material. The workflow started with a first-round RT-PCR run with HTBI primers and then moved on to a second-round multiplex PCR. Via MiXCR, TCRdb re-called the multiplex PCR reads, giving one row per CDR3 protein. The top ten clones hold over 8.5% of a sample with 900,000 to 1,200,000 distinct CDR3 sequences, about 36% of them seen once. Sequenced sample: peripheral blood or thyroid tissue (not recorded which). These receptors all stem from an adult man with Graves' hyperthyroidism.

In this sample, this clonotype turned up many times. J is TRBJ1-1 and V is TRBV9; no clear D gene. The CDR3 covers 13 residues. Germline CDR1 SGDLS, CDR2 YYNGEE. V lost 3 bases to trimming and J lost 4 bases, with 10 bases between them. The CDR3 DNA reads as TGTGCCAGCAGCGCCCTCCCTCGCACTGAAGCTTTCTTT. This gives the protein CASSALPRTEAFF.

There are many counts of this clonotype. The J gene is TRBJ2-7, the V gene TRBV6-5; a weak D match, TRBD2 (5 bases). V was pared by 6 bases and J by 2 bases, with 20 bases between. The germline V gene has CDR1 MNHEY and CDR2 SVGAGI. The CDR3 spans 16 residues. The DNA for the CDR3 is TGTGCCAGCAGCTCCGGGGAGCGGCCAAGGGCCTACGAGCAGTACTTC. As protein: CASSSGERPRAYEQYF.

The sample holds one count of this clonotype. This may stem from a read error, because a much larger clone lies one nucleotide away. The chain recombines TRBV7-2 with TRBJ1-2; the D gene is possibly TRBD1 (5 bases). Germline V gives CDR1 SGHTA, CDR2 FQGNSA. This CDR3 is built from 13 residues. CDR3 bases: TGTGCCAGCAGTTACCTTGACAGTTATGGCTACGCCTTC. Encoded protein: CASSYLDSYGYAF.

This clonotype occurred many times. The rearrangement uses TRBV29-1 and TRBJ2-5; D is ambiguous. In germline, CDR1 is SQVTM, CDR2 ANQGSEA. This CDR3 contains 11 residues. V was shortened by 6 bases and J by 4 bases, with 9 bases between the two germline ends. The CDR3 here is CSVTVGETQYF. DNA for the CDR3: TGCAGCGTAACTGTAGGAGAGACCCAGTACTTC.

The V gene is TRBV20-1, the J gene TRBJ2-5, with 7 bases aligning to TRBD1. Per germline, CDR1 DFQATT and CDR2 SNEGSKA (reference sequence). The V gene end was trimmed by 2 bases and the J gene end by 2 bases; junction bases not matched to a gene: 11. There are 16 residues in the CDR3. CDR3 coding DNA: TGCAGTGCTAGAAAAACAGGGGTTCGATTACAAGAGACCCAGTACTTC. It is translated as CSARKTGVRLQETQYF.

This clonotype was observed at least ten times. V and J are TRBV12-3 or TRBV12-4 and TRBJ1-2; D may be TRBD1 (6 bases). Trimming stripped 6 bases from V and 4 bases from J, with 12 bases between. The CDR3 is 13 residues long. This CDR3 is CASSRTDFYGYTF. As DNA, the CDR3 is TGTGCCAGCAGCCGGACAGACTTCTATGGCTACACCTTC.

This clonotype was detected ten times or more. The CDR3 bases are TGTGCCAGCAGTGAGGATCCCGGGACGGCGGAGCCCCAGCATTTT. Translating it yields CASSEDPGTAEPQHF. V usage is TRBV6-2 or TRBV6-3 and J usage is TRBJ1-5, with D perhaps matching TRBD1 (5 bases). V dropped 5 bases and J dropped 8 bases, with 19 bases sitting between them. The CDR3 is made up of 15 amino acids. The V gene's germline CDR1 is MNHEY and CDR2 SVGEGT.

The J gene is TRBJ1-1, the V gene TRBV20-1, with 7 bases lining up with TRBD1. The CDR3 sequence is 13 residues long. Germline V gives CDR1 DFQATT, CDR2 SNEGSKA (reference sequence). V was pared by 3 bases and J by 5 bases, with 6 bases of the junction left unmatched. Written as DNA, the CDR3 is TGCAGTGCTAGCAGGGGGGGACGGACTGAAGCTTTCTTT. This sequence encodes CSASRGGRTEAFF.

This chain links TRBV20-1 with TRBJ2-5; weak D call: TRBD2 (5 bases). Trimming left V 3 bases short and J 2 bases short, with 13 bases between. The CDR3 extends over 14 amino acids. Germline lookup yields CDR1 DFQATT and CDR2 SNEGSKA (reference sequence). CDR3 protein: CSARIATVQETQYF. In DNA form, the CDR3 reads TGCAGTGCTAGGATAGCGACCGTACAAGAGACCCAGTACTTC.